This T cell receptor beta chain was documented in a study of cytomegalovirus exposure and HLA in healthy donors. Study-wide background: In a previous analysis, 110 million or so unique TCR beta sequences were found from 150 million to 200 million T cells.

With respect to this clone: Its antigen is not identified.

Notes on the study in general: There were some V segments, including TRBV6-2 and TRBV6-3, excluded as indistinguishable. Sequencing depth roughly uniform across donors was assumed in presence/absence analyses.

The PCR used 60 Vbeta and 13 Jbeta primers. The table came from immunoSEQ multiplex PCR; TCRdb's copy has only in-frame clones and leaves some out. The sample includes about 100,000 clones, 60% to 80% of them seen just once. This CDR3 contains 14 residues. V lost 5 bases and J lost 3, with 10 bases in between. Germline-derived CDR1 and CDR2 are LGHNA and YNFKEQ. V and J are TRBV4-2 and TRBJ1-4; no reliable D call. The clonotype comes from a woman aged 35 to 49 in good health and CMV-seronegative. Sequencing used PBMCs. CDR3 in amino acids: CASSSQHSNEKLFF. Written as DNA, the CDR3 is TGTGCCAGCAGCTCACAGCATTCTAATGAAAAACTGTTTTTT.